This passage covers 28 T cell receptor beta chains from one sample sequenced in a study of T cells after yellow fever vaccination. One entry per CDR3 protein results from TCRdb running MiXCR on the 5' RACE reads. The sample includes approximately 150,000 distinct CDR3 sequences, around 9.7% of them seen just once. Sequences were derived from CD8+ T cells sorted from PBMCs, sampled 45 days after the yellow fever booster vaccination. The source of these receptors is a man in his late teens or twenties who received the YFV17D yellow fever vaccine.

This clonotype turned up a few times. The rearrangement joins TRBV2 to TRBJ2-1; D ambiguous. The germline V and J ends were trimmed by 7 bases and 8 bases, with 6 bases remaining between them. Germline loops: CDR1 SNHLY, CDR2 FYNNEI. The CDR3 consists of 10 residues. Here the CDR3 DNA reads TGTGCCAGCACCGAGGATGAGCAGTTCTTC. Translated, it gives CASTEDEQFF. Full variable domain (remainder filled in from reference TRBV2 and TRBJ2-1): EPEVTQTPSHQVTQMGQEVILRCVPISNHLYFYWYRQILGQKVEFLVSFYNNEISEKSEIFDDQFSVERPDGSNFTLKIRSTKLEDSAMYFCASTEDEQFFGPGTRLTVL.

This clonotype was observed a handful of times. This CDR3 is CASSFQQGTKASGEETQYF. The CDR3 DNA sequence: TGTGCCAGCAGCTTCCAACAGGGAACAAAGGCTAGCGGGGAAGAGACCCAGTACTTC. The chain has TRBV7-8 and TRBJ2-5, with TRBD2 matching 9 bases. V shed 3 bases and J 3 bases; nucleotides not matched to a gene: 17. Germline V gene sequence: CDR1 SGHVS, CDR2 FQNEAQ. The CDR3 spans 19 residues.

This clonotype has just a few counts. As DNA, the CDR3 is TGTGCCAGCAGCCCACTCCAAAGCTCCTACGAGCAGTACGTC. Its translation is CASSPLQSSYEQYV. The chain couples TRBV7-9 to TRBJ2-7, with unresolved D. The germline V gene encodes CDR1 SEHNR and CDR2 FQNEAQ (reference sequence). V gave up 5 bases and J gave up 0 bases, with 11 bases separating them. This CDR3 is built from 14 residues.

The genes are TRBV6-5 and TRBJ2-3, with 8 bases fitting TRBD1. CDR3 length: 15 amino acids. With 6 bases clipped from V and 2 bases from J, the junction kept 7 bases outside the gene matches. Per the germline V gene, CDR1 is MNHEY and CDR2 is SVGAGI. The CDR3 bases are TGTGCCAGCAGATCAGGGGGCTATTACACAGATACGCAGTATTTT. Amino acid sequence: CASRSGGYYTDTQYF.

In its sample, this clonotype was seen many times. V usage is TRBV20-1 and J usage is TRBJ1-5; possibly TRBD1 for D (6 bases). The CDR3 is 18 residues long. CDR1 and CDR2 from the germline V gene are DFQATT and SNEGSKA (reference sequence). V was clipped by 0 bases and J by 3 bases, with 21 bases between them. CDR3 bases: TGCAGTGCTAGAGATCGGGGGCCCCTGACAGGACCCAATCAGCCCCAGCATTTT. Amino acid sequence: CSARDRGPLTGPNQPQHF.

The gene calls are TRBV9 and TRBJ2-1; 14 bases line up with TRBD2. Per germline, CDR1 SGDLS and CDR2 YYNGEE. CDR3 length: 15 amino acids. Unmatched junction bases numbered 5, after V lost 4 bases and J lost 8 bases. This CDR3 is CASSPGTSGGDEQFF. As DNA, the CDR3 is TGTGCCAGCAGCCCTGGGACTAGCGGGGGTGATGAGCAGTTCTTC.

This clonotype was detected ten times or more. The chain has TRBV9 and TRBJ2-7, with D possibly called TRBD1 or TRBD2 (7 bases each). Trimming removed 6 bases from V and 2 bases from J, with 15 bases in between. Germline V lookup: CDR1 SGDLS, CDR2 YYNGEE. The CDR3 consists of 14 residues. CDR3 loop: CASTPGGGPYEQYF. The DNA of the CDR3 is TGTGCCAGCACCCCAGGGGGGGGCCCCTACGAGCAGTACTTC.

The chain is built from TRBV18 and TRBJ1-1; the D is unclear. CDR1 and CDR2 from the germline V gene are KGHSH and LQKENI. The ends were cut back, 0 bases at V and 9 bases at J, with 11 bases in the middle. The CDR3 runs 13 residues. The CDR3 bases are TGTGCCAGCTCACCACCAGGCCCCCCGAAAGCTTTCTTT. This sequence encodes CASSPPGPPKAFF.

This clonotype turned up a few times. The chain has TRBV4-1 and TRBJ2-3, with D unresolved. Looked up from germline, CDR1 is MGHRA and CDR2 is YSYEKL. This CDR3 is 18 amino acids long. V was shortened by 0 bases and J by 2 bases, with 18 bases between the two germline ends. The CDR3 protein is CASSQDKTSATLTDTQYF. Written as DNA, the CDR3 is TGCGCCAGCAGCCAAGATAAGACGTCGGCTACCCTCACAGATACGCAGTATTTT.

This clonotype was seen a few times. V is TRBV10-3 and J is TRBJ2-3; D unresolved. Per the germline V gene, CDR1 is ENHRY and CDR2 is SYGVKD. This CDR3 region has 14 residues. The germline V and J ends were trimmed by 4 bases and 3 bases, with 11 bases remaining between them. CDR3 sequence: CAISGKEATDTQYF. The DNA of the CDR3 is TGTGCCATCAGTGGGAAAGAGGCGACAGATACGCAGTATTTT.

This clonotype has a handful of counts. J is TRBJ2-5 and V is TRBV5-1, with a possible D match to TRBD2 (7 bases). This CDR3 contains 14 residues. The germline V and J ends were trimmed by 7 bases and 6 bases, with 19 bases remaining between them. The germline V gene has CDR1 SGHRS and CDR2 YFSETQ. The DNA for the CDR3 is TGCGCCAGCGCGGCGAGAGGGGGGGCCCAGACCCAGTACTTC. As protein: CASAARGGAQTQYF.

This clonotype has more than one count but fewer than ten. V is TRBV12-3 or TRBV12-4 and J is TRBJ2-2, with 8 bases that match TRBD2. The CDR3 sequence is 14 residues long. Trimming took 7 bases from V and 7 from J; bases not matched to a gene: 8. CDR3 nucleotide sequence: TGTGCCAGCACCACGGGGGGGCCCGGCGGGGAGCTGTTTTTT. It translates to CASTTGGPGGELFF.

This clonotype has just a few counts. In nucleotides, the CDR3 is TGTGCCAGTTGGGGACACCCAAACACCTACGAGCAGTACGTC. Amino acid sequence: CASWGHPNTYEQYV. This chain connects TRBV2 to TRBJ2-7; possibly TRBD1 for D (6 bases). CDR1 is SNHLY, CDR2 FYNNEI, per germline. Deletions cut 9 bases from V and 2 bases from J, with 17 bases between. There are 14 residues in the CDR3.

This clonotype was seen repeatedly, ten times or more. V usage is TRBV27 and J usage is TRBJ2-3; either TRBD1 or TRBD2 may supply D (5 bases each). The CDR3 loop spans 15 amino acids. V was cut by 4 bases and J by 2 bases, with 13 bases left in between. CDR1 and CDR2 from the germline V gene are MNHEY and SMNVEV (reference sequence). Here the CDR3 DNA reads TGTGCCAGCAGTTACCGGGACGCGCTCACAGATACGCAGTATTTT. This sequence encodes CASSYRDALTDTQYF.

The rearrangement links TRBV7-6 to TRBJ2-7; tentatively, D is TRBD1 (6 bases). V was trimmed by 3 bases and J by 7 bases, leaving 13 bases between them. This CDR3 region has 13 residues. The germline gives CDR1 SGHVS, CDR2 FNYEAQ. CDR3 nucleotides: TGTGCCAGCAGCTTCACAGGGATGAGGGAGCAGTACTTC. The encoded protein is CASSFTGMREQYF.

The chain couples TRBV12-3 or TRBV12-4 to TRBJ2-7; D is unresolved. The CDR3 loop spans 10 amino acids. Trimming stripped 8 bases from V and 3 bases from J, with 5 bases between. The CDR3 DNA is TGTGCCAGCGGCTTCTACGAGCAGTACTTC. Protein product: CASGFYEQYF.

This clonotype has at least ten counts. This chain uses TRBV12-3 or TRBV12-4 with TRBJ2-7, with D possibly TRBD1 on 5 matching bases. CDR3 length: 13 amino acids. With 4 bases removed from V and 2 bases from J, the gap between germline ends came to 9 bases. This chain's CDR3 is CASSWGQTYEQYF. The CDR3 DNA reads TGTGCCAGCAGTTGGGGCCAGACCTACGAGCAGTACTTC.

This clonotype was detected only a few times. The V and J genes are TRBV29-1 and TRBJ2-7, with 11 bases aligning to TRBD2. The germline CDR1 and CDR2 sequences are SQVTM and ANQGSEA. V gave up 4 bases and J gave up 1 base; unmatched junction bases: 3. The CDR3 is 14 amino acids. In DNA, the CDR3 is TGCAGCGTTGTACTAGCGGGGGCGTCCTACGAGCAGTACGTC. As protein: CSVVLAGASYEQYV.

V usage is TRBV20-1 and J usage is TRBJ1-5, with 9 bases identical to TRBD1. Germline-derived CDR1 and CDR2 are DFQATT and SNEGSKA (reference sequence). The CDR3 has 16 amino acids. Trimming at V came to 0 bases and at J to 3 bases, leaving 6 bases not matched to a gene. The CDR3 here is CSARDAQGATNQPQHF. In nucleotides, the CDR3 is TGCAGTGCTAGAGATGCACAGGGGGCTACCAATCAGCCCCAGCATTTT.

This clonotype occurred a few times. The V gene is TRBV28, the J gene TRBJ2-3; TRBD1 matches at 8 bases. The germline gives CDR1 MDHEN, CDR2 SYDVKM. This CDR3 has 13 residues. With V trimmed by 7 bases and J by 8 bases, 8 bases remained unmatched. CDR3 bases: TGTGCCAGCACCAGAGGACAGGGACCTACGCAGTATTTT. Its translation: CASTRGQGPTQYF.

This clonotype came up a few times. Sequence at one end of the junction differs from germline and may be a read error. The chain is built from TRBV12-3 or TRBV12-4 and TRBJ2-1, with 11 bases that match TRBD2. The CDR3 runs to 14 residues. CDR3 protein: CASSLAGGNVEQFF. The CDR3 DNA follows: TGTGCCAGCAGCTTAGCGGGGGGGAACGTTGAGCAGTTCTTC.

This clonotype was observed a handful of times. This chain connects TRBV7-9 to TRBJ2-2; D is perhaps TRBD2 (7 bases). The CDR3 totals 21 residues. Germline assignment: CDR1 SEHNR and CDR2 FQNEAQ (reference sequence). Trimming stripped 5 bases from V and 1 base from J, with 29 bases between. The CDR3 sequence: CASSGRGGRRPLERNTGELFF. The CDR3 coding sequence is TGTGCCAGCAGCGGTAGGGGGGGACGACGGCCCTTGGAGCGGAACACCGGGGAGCTGTTTTTT.

A few counts support this clonotype. The chain is built from TRBV9 and TRBJ1-4; D is unresolved. The germline CDR1 and CDR2 sequences are SGDLS and YYNGEE. V was clipped by 7 bases and J by 1 base, with 5 bases between them. The CDR3 is 12 amino acids. The CDR3 bases are TGTGCCAGCGCCCTAACTAATGAAAAACTGTTTTTT. This translates into CASALTNEKLFF.

The sample holds a few counts of this clonotype. The V and J genes are TRBV6-1 and TRBJ2-1; 9 nucleotides match TRBD1. V was pared by 6 bases and J by 6 bases, with 9 bases of the junction left unmatched. The CDR3 extends over 15 amino acids. Germline loops: CDR1 MNHNS, CDR2 SASEGT. CDR3 sequence (DNA): TGTGCCAGCAGCCCCGGACAGGGGTTAAGCAATGAGCAGTTCTTC. Its protein product is CASSPGQGLSNEQFF.

The chain combines TRBV5-6 with TRBJ2-7; unclear D gene. Germline CDR1 is SGHDT and CDR2 is YYEEEE. V gave up 4 bases and J gave up 3 bases, with 17 bases separating them. There are 15 residues in the CDR3. The CDR3 bases are TGTGCCAGCAGCCTTAAGCATAATCCGGTCTACGAGCAGTACTTC. It is translated as CASSLKHNPVYEQYF.

The rearrangement uses TRBV24-1 and TRBJ1-2; no firm D call. V lost 1 base and J lost 8, with 4 bases in between. The CDR3 has 11 residues. Per germline, CDR1 KGHDR and CDR2 SFDVKD. The DNA for the CDR3 is TGTGCCACCAGTGATTTATACGGCTACACCTTC. Translating it yields CATSDLYGYTF.

The chain is built from TRBV5-1 and TRBJ1-6; D gene ambiguous. Looked up from germline, CDR1 is SGHRS and CDR2 is YFSETQ. Trimming cost V 0 bases and J 9 bases, with 7 bases left between them. CDR3 length: 13 residues. DNA of the CDR3: TGCGCCAGCAGCTTGGCCGGGAGTTCACCCCTCCACTTT. The encoded protein is CASSLAGSSPLHF. Using reference TRBV5-1 and TRBJ1-6 for the parts outside the CDR3, the full variable domain is KAGVTQTPRYLIKTRGQQVTLSCSPISGHRSVSWYQQTPGQGLQFLFEYFSETQRNKGNFPGRFSGRQFSNSRSEMNVSTLELGDSALYLCASSLAGSSPLHFGNGTRLTVT.

Only a few counts were recorded for this clonotype. The rearrangement uses TRBV18 and TRBJ2-4; 10 nucleotides match TRBD1. Germline CDR1 KGHSH, CDR2 LQKENI. V shed 6 bases and J 3 bases; nucleotides not matched to a gene: 2. The CDR3 loop spans 14 amino acids. CDR3 loop: CASSRTGGKNIQYF. The DNA for the CDR3 is TGTGCCAGCTCCAGGACAGGGGGCAAAAACATTCAGTACTTC. Full variable domain (rest looked up from reference TRBV18 and TRBJ2-4): NAGVMQNPRHLVRRRGQEARLRCSPMKGHSHVYWYRQLPEEGLKFMVYLQKENIIDESGMPKERFSAEFPKEGPSILRIQQVVRGDSAAYFCASSRTGGKNIQYFGAGTRLSVL.